The 29 T cell receptor beta chains below all came from one sample that was sequenced in a study of blood T cell repertoires in COVID-19 (dated by TCRdb to about 2020). Receptor amplification or capture employed the immunoSEQ multiplex PCR assay. TCRdb re-hosts the immuneACCESS table, in-frame sequences only. Its copies lack some clones; in the studies checked, an unresolved V gene accounts for under half of them, and the cause for the rest is not known. Within this sample are tens of thousands of clones, with more than 75% of them counted one time only. The ten largest clonotypes hold around 3.7% of the sample. Material: peripheral blood. The receptor set was obtained from a human donor in a cohort sampled during active COVID-19.

This clone was detected only once. This chain links TRBV11-1 with TRBJ2-7, with 7 bases aligning to TRBD2. V lost 7 bases, J lost 3 bases, and 9 bases stayed unmatched. The CDR3 has 14 amino acids. Per germline, CDR1 SGHAT and CDR2 FQDESV (reference sequence). This CDR3 reads CASTPLSGDYEQYF. DNA for the CDR3: TGTGCCAGCACCCCTTTGAGCGGGGACTACGAGCAGTACTTC.

J is TRBJ1-4 and V is TRBV2; D gene ambiguous. Looked up from germline, CDR1 is SNHLY and CDR2 is FYNNEI. Trimming shortened V by 9 bases and J by 3 bases, and 17 bases separated the two germline ends. The CDR3 loop spans 15 amino acids. CDR3 coding DNA: TGTGCCAGTCACCCCAATCGGGTGGCTAATGAAAAACTGTTTTTT. Its translation is CASHPNRVANEKLFF. The full variable domain, with the rest looked up from reference TRBV2 and TRBJ1-4, is EPEVTQTPSHQVTQMGQEVILRCVPISNHLYFYWYRQILGQKVEFLVSFYNNEISEKSEIFDDQFSVERPDGSNFTLKIRSTKLEDSAMYFCASHPNRVANEKLFFGSGTQLSVL.

J is TRBJ2-7 and V is TRBV6-5; tentative D call: TRBD2 (6 bases). V shed 11 bases and J shed 7 bases, with 15 bases lying between them. This CDR3 has 11 amino acids. From germline, CDR1 is MNHEY and CDR2 SVGAGI. DNA of the CDR3: TGTGCCTCGTGGCGGGGACGGGAGCAGTACTTC. Protein sequence: CASWRGREQYF.

The chain uses TRBV27 and TRBJ2-1; no clear D. This CDR3 contains 14 residues. V lost 6 bases and J 0 bases, leaving 9 bases between the germline ends. Looked up from germline, CDR1 is MNHEY and CDR2 is SMNVEV (reference sequence). In DNA, the CDR3 is TGTGCCAGCAGCGATAGTAGCTCCTACAATGAGCAGTTCTTC. Translation: CASSDSSSYNEQFF.

The gene calls are TRBV4-1 and TRBJ2-7, with D maybe TRBD2 (6 bases). The CDR3 spans 15 residues. Deletions cut 3 bases from V and 2 bases from J, with 14 bases between. Per germline, CDR1 MGHRA and CDR2 YSYEKL. CDR3 in amino acids: CASSHLLRGPYEQYF. DNA of the CDR3: TGCGCCAGCAGCCATCTTTTGCGGGGCCCCTACGAGCAGTACTTC.

The chain has TRBV5-1 and TRBJ1-1, with D unresolved. CDR1 and CDR2 from the germline V gene are SGHRS and YFSETQ. This CDR3 has 15 residues. V was pared by 2 bases and J by 0 bases, with 11 bases between. CDR3 region: CASSLLTPMNTEAFF. The CDR3 bases are TGCGCCAGCAGCTTATTAACCCCTATGAACACTGAAGCTTTCTTT.

This clone turned up a few times. The chain has TRBV6-6 and TRBJ1-1; D is undetermined. The CDR3 spans 16 residues. V was trimmed by 0 bases and J by 3 bases, leaving 14 bases between them. Germline V CDR1 and CDR2: MNHNY, SVGAGI (reference sequence). The CDR3 region is CASSYSISHSYTEAFF. In DNA form, the CDR3 reads TGTGCCAGCAGTTACTCGATTTCGCACAGCTACACTGAAGCTTTCTTT.

The rearrangement links TRBV6-2 or TRBV6-3 to TRBJ1-2, with TRBD1 matching over 9 bases. Germline values: CDR1 MNHEY, CDR2 SVGEGT. V was pared by 6 bases and J by 8 bases, with 19 bases of the junction left unmatched. This CDR3 is built from 17 residues. As DNA, the CDR3 is TGTGCCAGCAGCCCTGGGACAGGGTGGAGTTATAAGTCCGGCTACACCTTC. This codes for CASSPGTGWSYKSGYTF.

The chain recombines TRBV29-1 with TRBJ2-7; possible D gene TRBD1, 6 bases. CDR3 size: 11 residues. Germline CDR1 reads SQVTM; CDR2 reads ANQGSEA. V lost 7 bases and J 1 base, leaving 8 bases between the germline ends. In DNA form, the CDR3 reads TGCAGCGCCGGACAGTCCTACGAGCAGTACTTC. Its translation: CSAGQSYEQYF.

This clone was recorded once. J is TRBJ1-2 and V is TRBV5-4, with a possible D match to TRBD1 (5 bases). This CDR3 has 14 residues. The V end lost 4 bases, the J end lost 4 bases, and 14 bases lay between the germline ends. CDR1 and CDR2 (germline): SGHNT, YYREEE (reference sequence). CDR3 region: CASSTQQEIYGYTF. The DNA for the CDR3 is TGTGCCAGCAGCACCCAACAGGAAATCTATGGCTACACCTTC.

V and J are TRBV4-1 and TRBJ2-7; D is unclear. With 1 base removed from V and 0 bases from J, the gap between germline ends came to 10 bases. CDR3 size: 15 residues. The V gene's germline CDR1 is MGHRA and CDR2 YSYEKL. CDR3 nucleotide sequence: TGCGCCAGCAGCCAAGCGCCCGGGTTCTCCTACGAGCAGTACTTC. Its translation is CASSQAPGFSYEQYF.

J is TRBJ1-5 and V is TRBV27; 7 nucleotides line up with TRBD1. Looked up from germline, CDR1 is MNHEY and CDR2 is SMNVEV (reference sequence). The CDR3 totals 16 residues. V lost 2 bases and J lost 2; bases outside the gene matches: 6. DNA of the CDR3: TGTGCCAGCAGTTTAACCAACAGGGGTGGCAATCAGCCCCAGCATTTT. Translation: CASSLTNRGGNQPQHF.

V usage is TRBV15 and J usage is TRBJ1-1, with a weak D call TRBD1 (5 bases). Trimming took 1 base from V and 4 from J, leaving 7 bases between them. This CDR3 spans 13 amino acids. Germline V gene data show CDR1 as LNHNV and CDR2 as YYDKDF (reference sequence). CDR3 in DNA: TGTGCCACCAGCAGAGCTAGGGGCACTGAAGCTTTCTTT. Amino acid sequence: CATSRARGTEAFF.

This clone was recorded a few times. This rearrangement joins TRBV27 to TRBJ2-7; the D is unclear. V lost 5 bases, J lost 3 bases, and 5 bases lay in between. This CDR3 spans 11 amino acids. Germline V gives CDR1 MNHEY, CDR2 SMNVEV (reference sequence). Here the CDR3 DNA reads TGTGCCAGCAGTCCAGGCTACGAGCAGTACTTC. Translating gives CASSPGYEQYF.

The gene calls are TRBV13 and TRBJ1-2; D is unclear. Trimming took 4 bases from V and 0 from J, leaving 27 bases between them. Germline CDR1 and CDR2: PRHDT and FYEKMQ (reference sequence). The CDR3 consists of 20 residues. The CDR3 DNA sequence: TGTGCCAGCAGCTCGATCCGGGAACCTTTTAACTCCCCGGCTAACTATGGCTACACCTTC. It is translated as CASSSIREPFNSPANYGYTF.

The chain combines TRBV7-3 with TRBJ1-1; no definite D call. Germline-derived CDR1 and CDR2 are SGHTA and FQGTGA. The CDR3 is 12 residues long. Between the trimmed V and J ends, which lost 1 base and 9 bases, there was a span of 9 bases. The CDR3 spells CASSLRAGKAFF. The DNA for the CDR3 is TGTGCCAGCAGCTTAAGGGCGGGGAAAGCTTTCTTT.

The rearrangement joins TRBV4-3 to TRBJ1-2, with 7 positions matching TRBD1. Losses at the gene ends were 1 base for V and 5 bases for J; bases not matched to a gene: 7. This CDR3 is 15 amino acids long. Looked up from germline, CDR1 is LGHNA and CDR2 is YSLEER. For the CDR3, the DNA is TGCGCCAGCAGCCAAGGGACAGGTATCAAATATGGCTACACCTTC. Amino acids: CASSQGTGIKYGYTF.

The rearrangement links TRBV13 to TRBJ2-7; 9 bases are shared with TRBD1. Unmatched junction bases numbered 11, after V lost 5 bases and J lost 6 bases. This CDR3 spans 15 amino acids. The V gene's germline CDR1 is PRHDT and CDR2 FYEKMQ (reference sequence). The CDR3 DNA sequence: TGTGCCAGCAGCGCCCCCGGGACAGGGCATCTCGAGCAGTACTTC. Its translation is CASSAPGTGHLEQYF.

DNA of the CDR3: TGTGCCAGCAGCTGGGGGACAGGGGAGGGCTACACCTTC. Its protein is CASSWGTGEGYTF. The chain uses TRBV7-9 and TRBJ1-2, with 10 bases aligning to TRBD1. The CDR3 has 13 residues. J was trimmed by 8 bases and V by 4 bases; bases with no gene match: 4. CDR1 and CDR2 from the germline V gene are SEHNR and FQNEAQ (reference sequence).

This chain connects TRBV5-6 to TRBJ1-1; D is undetermined. Germline V CDR1 and CDR2: SGHDT, YYEEEE. This CDR3 comprises 11 residues. Trimming pared 2 bases from V and 8 bases from J, leaving 7 bases between. CDR3 region: CASSFQAEAFF. As DNA, the CDR3 is TGTGCCAGCAGCTTTCAGGCGGAAGCTTTCTTT.

This clone was seen just once. The chain combines TRBV5-6 with TRBJ1-2; maybe TRBD1 (5 bases). CDR3 size: 14 residues. Trimming shortened V by 0 bases and J by 3 bases, and 9 bases separated the two germline ends. Germline V gives CDR1 SGHDT, CDR2 YYEEEE. The CDR3 DNA reads as TGTGCCAGCAGCTTGGGCTGGGGGGACTATGGCTACACCTTC. Protein product: CASSLGWGDYGYTF.

The V gene is TRBV5-1, the J gene TRBJ2-1; 7 nucleotides align to TRBD2. The V and J ends lost 2 bases and 4 bases, in that order; junction bases with no gene match: 3. This CDR3 has 14 amino acids. Germline CDR1 reads SGHRS; CDR2 reads YFSETQ. The CDR3 DNA reads as TGCGCCAGCAGCTTAGGGACTACGTACAATGAGCAGTTCTTC. Protein product: CASSLGTTYNEQFF.

The V call is TRBV5-4, the J call TRBJ1-2, with D unresolved. V lost 4 bases and J lost 5, with 12 bases in between. CDR1 and CDR2 (germline): SGHNT, YYREEE (reference sequence). The CDR3 has 13 amino acids. CDR3 in amino acids: CASSPPTGYGYTF. The CDR3 DNA follows: TGTGCCAGCAGCCCCCCTACCGGGTATGGCTACACCTTC.

The count of this clone is one. This chain uses TRBV19 with TRBJ2-3, with D possibly TRBD1 on 6 matching bases. V was shortened by 6 bases and J by 2 bases, with 21 bases between the two germline ends. Germline CDR1 reads LNHDA; CDR2 reads SQIVND (reference sequence). This CDR3 comprises 17 residues. The CDR3 DNA follows: TGTGCCAGTAGGCCAAGAAGAGCCCAGGGGCTCACAGATACGCAGTATTTT. Translated: CASRPRRAQGLTDTQYF. Drawing the rest from reference TRBV19 and TRBJ2-3, the complete variable domain is DGGITQSPKYLFRKEGQNVTLSCEQNLNHDAMYWYRQDPGQGLRLIYYSQIVNDFQKGDIAEGYSVSREKKESFPLTVTSAQKNPTAFYLCASRPRRAQGLTDTQYFGPGTRLTVL.

This clone appeared a single time. The V call is TRBV19, the J call TRBJ1-2; possible D gene TRBD1, 5 bases. Between the trimmed V and J ends, which lost 9 bases and 4 bases, there was a span of 21 bases. Per the germline V gene, CDR1 is LNHDA and CDR2 is SQIVND (reference sequence). This CDR3 is built from 15 residues. The CDR3 bases are TGTGCCAGCGCAGGGTCTTCACCAGGGCTCTATGGCTACACCTTC. Its translation: CASAGSSPGLYGYTF.

The chain uses TRBV10-3 and TRBJ1-6; 10 bases are a match to TRBD1. This CDR3 is built from 15 residues. CDR1 and CDR2 from the germline V gene are ENHRY and SYGVKD. V gave up 7 bases and J gave up 7 bases; unmatched junction bases: 7. CDR3 nucleotides: TGTGCCATCACCCCTCCGACAGGGGGCAATTCACCCCTCCACTTT. Protein product: CAITPPTGGNSPLHF.

The chain is built from TRBV11-2 and TRBJ2-2; 12 nucleotides agree with TRBD2. Germline lookup yields CDR1 SGHAT and CDR2 FQNNGV. The CDR3 contains 15 residues. J was trimmed by 8 bases and V by 5 bases; bases with no gene match: 6. CDR3 coding DNA: TGTGCCAGCAGCATATGGACTAGCGGGGTAGGGGAGCTGTTTTTT. This sequence encodes CASSIWTSGVGELFF.

This chain uses TRBV5-5 with TRBJ2-7; 7 positions match TRBD2. Germline CDR1 is SGHKS and CDR2 is YYEKEE (reference sequence). The CDR3 contains 15 residues. With 0 bases clipped from V and 3 bases from J, the junction kept 6 bases outside the gene matches. CDR3 sequence: CASSLEGAGFYEQYF. Here the CDR3 DNA reads TGTGCCAGCAGCTTGGAAGGAGCGGGATTCTACGAGCAGTACTTC. Full variable domain (outside the CDR3, taken from reference TRBV5-5 and TRBJ2-7): DAGVTQSPTHLIKTRGQQVTLRCSPISGHKSVSWYQQVLGQGPQFIFQYYEKEERGRGNFPDRFSARQFPNYSSELNVNALLLGDSALYLCASSLEGAGFYEQYFGPGTRLTVT.

J is TRBJ1-2 and V is TRBV27; 7 bases fit TRBD1. The V gene end was trimmed by 3 bases and the J gene end by 4 bases; junction bases not matched to a gene: 8. From germline, CDR1 is MNHEY and CDR2 SMNVEV (reference sequence). The CDR3 consists of 15 residues. CDR3 in amino acids: CASSFEGGFGYGYTF. As DNA, the CDR3 is TGTGCCAGCAGTTTCGAAGGGGGCTTTGGCTATGGCTACACCTTC.